The 15 T cell receptor beta chains below all came from one sample that was sequenced in a study of human T cells and chemical hapten exposure (dated by TCRdb to 2020 to 2023). What this sample's time point label stands for: patch test 1, 2 weeks after DPC sensitization. In light of the paper, this sample's treatment or condition label describes: therapeutic diphenylcyclopropenone sensitization with weekly scalp DPC. Libraries were prepared through RACE. The sequencing machine was a NextSeq 500. The public reads were quality trimmed at Q25 with fastp and then assembled into clones with MiXCR by TCRdb, keeping productive beta chains. Each CDR3 protein appears once, grouped with its most common genes and DNA. This sample comprises around 190,000 distinct CDR3 sequences, around 24% of them detected only once. Approximately 6.7% of the sample is held by the ten biggest clonotypes. The sample was whole blood, taken in connection with sensitization to the hapten diphenylcyclopropenone (DPC). These TCRs come from a woman in her forties or fifties with alopecia areata. Some clones in this sample may be carry-over from other donors' samples.

This clonotype showed up just a few times. The chain uses TRBV6-1 and TRBJ2-1, with D unresolved. Trimming pared 5 bases from V and 2 bases from J, leaving 16 bases between. CDR3 length: 16 residues. CDR1 MNHNS and CDR2 SASEGT come from the germline V gene. The CDR3 region has the DNA TGTGCCAGCAGTTACGGGCTGAGAGGTACCTACAATGAGCAGTTCTTC. Residues: CASSYGLRGTYNEQFF.

There are a few counts of this clonotype. The rearrangement links TRBV25-1 to TRBJ1-4; unclear D gene. The length of the CDR3 is 12 residues. V gave up 5 bases and J gave up 10 bases, with 11 bases separating them. CDR1 MGHDK and CDR2 SYGVNS come from the germline V gene. CDR3 loop: CASSLTKGKLFF. The DNA of the CDR3 is TGTGCCAGCAGTCTAACGAAAGGAAAACTGTTTTTT.

This chain connects TRBV18 to TRBJ1-4; D might be TRBD1 (5 bases). V lost 3 bases and J lost 5, with 19 bases in between. The CDR3 spans 17 residues. Germline CDR1 and CDR2: KGHSH and LQKENI. The CDR3 protein is CASSPSGKGRSNEKLFF. CDR3 nucleotides: TGTGCCAGCTCACCTTCGGGAAAGGGACGATCGAATGAAAAACTGTTTTTT. The variable domain in full, with the rest retrieved from reference TRBV18 and TRBJ1-4, is NAGVMQNPRHLVRRRGQEARLRCSPMKGHSHVYWYRQLPEEGLKFMVYLQKENIIDESGMPKERFSAEFPKEGPSILRIQQVVRGDSAAYFCASSPSGKGRSNEKLFFGSGTQLSVL.

This clonotype appeared a few times. The J gene is TRBJ2-1, the V gene TRBV27, with unresolved D. The CDR3 runs 13 residues. Trimming removed 6 bases at V and 3 bases at J, with 9 bases between. The germline gives CDR1 MNHEY, CDR2 SMNVEV (reference sequence). The CDR3 spells CASRRNVYNEQFF. For the CDR3, the DNA is TGTGCCAGCAGACGAAACGTCTACAATGAGCAGTTCTTC.

The chain uses TRBV29-1 and TRBJ2-7; TRBD1 matches at 11 bases. This CDR3 is 12 amino acids long. With 7 bases clipped from V and 6 bases from J, the junction kept 5 bases outside the gene matches. CDR1 is SQVTM, CDR2 ANQGSEA, per germline. CDR3 in DNA: TGCAGCGGCGGACAGGGGGCAAGCGAGCAGTACTTC. Translated, it gives CSGGQGASEQYF.

The sample holds a few counts of this clonotype. The chain recombines TRBV11-2 with TRBJ2-7; maybe TRBD2 (6 bases). Trimming pared 3 bases from V and 5 bases from J, leaving 8 bases between. CDR1 and CDR2 from the germline V gene are SGHAT and FQNNGV. The CDR3 is 12 amino acids. The CDR3 protein is CASSLTGDEQYF. The CDR3 DNA reads TGTGCCAGCAGCTTGACGGGAGACGAGCAGTACTTC.

This clonotype was seen ten or more times. V gene TRBV29-1 combines with J gene TRBJ2-5; 10 positions match TRBD2. The length of the CDR3 is 15 residues. Germline V gene lookup returns CDR1 SQVTM and CDR2 ANQGSEA. With 1 base clipped from V and 1 base from J, the junction kept 3 bases outside the gene matches. In DNA form, the CDR3 reads TGCAGCGTTGAAGGTCTAGCGGGGGCCCAAGAGACCCAGTACTTC. Translating gives CSVEGLAGAQETQYF.

This clonotype was detected only a few times. V is TRBV10-3 and J is TRBJ1-2, with unresolved D. The CDR3 covers 14 residues. Germline CDR1 is ENHRY and CDR2 is SYGVKD. Trimming pared 0 bases from V and 5 bases from J, leaving 10 bases between. The DNA for the CDR3 is TGTGCCATCAGTGAGTCGTTAACCCGGTATGGCTACACCTTC. As protein: CAISESLTRYGYTF.

The sample holds a few counts of this clonotype. V usage is TRBV6-5 and J usage is TRBJ1-4; TRBD1 matches 7 bases. Germline CDR1 is MNHEY and CDR2 is SVGAGI. The V segment lost 5 bases and the J segment 4 bases; nucleotides outside the gene matches: 4. The CDR3 extends over 14 amino acids. The CDR3 DNA reads TGTGCCAGCAGTCCCGGGACAGTTAATGAAAAACTGTTTTTT. Translating it yields CASSPGTVNEKLFF.

This clonotype occurred a few times. This sequence joins TRBV27 and TRBJ2-7; no clear D. The germline V and J ends were trimmed by 3 bases and 2 bases, with 8 bases remaining between them. This CDR3 has 13 residues. Germline loops: CDR1 MNHEY, CDR2 SMNVEV (reference sequence). CDR3 sequence (DNA): TGTGCCAGCAGTTTTTCTTATCCCTACGAGCAGTACTTC. This codes for CASSFSYPYEQYF.

This chain links TRBV6-5 with TRBJ2-1, with D perhaps matching TRBD1 or TRBD2 (5 bases each). The CDR3 consists of 15 residues. Germline V CDR1 and CDR2: MNHEY, SVGAGI. V lost 5 bases and J lost 3, with 14 bases in between. CDR3 bases: TGTGCCAGCAGTAGAGGGACCAGGGACTACAATGAGCAGTTCTTC. Encoded protein: CASSRGTRDYNEQFF.

This clonotype was observed many times. V usage is TRBV15 and J usage is TRBJ1-3; 9 positions agree with TRBD1. The germline gives CDR1 LNHNV, CDR2 YYDKDF (reference sequence). CDR3 length: 16 residues. With V trimmed by 3 bases and J by 1 base, 4 bases remained unmatched. The CDR3, as DNA: TGTGCCACCAGCAGGGACAGGGGTTTTTCTGGAAACACCATATATTTT. This translates into CATSRDRGFSGNTIYF. The full variable domain, its missing parts supplied by reference TRBV15 and TRBJ1-3, is DAMVIQNPRYQVTQFGKPVTLSCSQTLNHNVMYWYQQKSSQAPKLLFHYYDKDFNNEADTPDNFQSRRPNTSFCFLDIRSPGLGDTAMYLCATSRDRGFSGNTIYFGEGSWLTVV.

The chain employs TRBV12-5 and TRBJ1-1; 7 bases line up with TRBD1. Germline V lookup: CDR1 LGHNT, CDR2 FRNRAP. The V and J ends lost 3 bases and 10 bases, in that order; junction bases with no gene match: 11. The CDR3 length is 14 residues. The CDR3 is CASGLDHRGGRAFF. For the CDR3, the DNA is TGTGCTAGTGGTTTAGACCACAGGGGCGGACGAGCTTTCTTT.

CDR3 sequence reads: CSASPASGGSYNEQFF. As DNA, the CDR3 is TGCAGTGCTAGTCCGGCTAGCGGGGGATCCTACAATGAGCAGTTCTTC. The chain is built from TRBV20-1 and TRBJ2-1; 10 bases are shared with TRBD2. The CDR3 has 16 amino acids. J lost 1 base, V lost 3 bases, and 6 bases had no gene match. The germline gives CDR1 DFQATT, CDR2 SNEGSKA (reference sequence).

This clonotype showed up many times. The chain carries TRBV28 and TRBJ1-5; 9 nucleotides align to TRBD1. This CDR3 contains 14 residues. With 7 bases clipped from V and 2 bases from J, the junction kept 3 bases outside the gene matches. Per germline, CDR1 MDHEN and CDR2 SYDVKM. The CDR3 DNA sequence: TGTGCCAGCACCCGACAGGGGGGCAATCAGCCCCAGCATTTT. Translation gives CASTRQGGNQPQHF. The whole variable domain, remainder taken from reference TRBV28 and TRBJ1-5, is DVKVTQSSRYLVKRTGEKVFLECVQDMDHENMFWYRQDPGLGLRLIYFSYDVKMKEKGDIPEGYSVSREKKERFSLILESASTNQTSMYLCASTRQGGNQPQHFGDGTRLSIL.